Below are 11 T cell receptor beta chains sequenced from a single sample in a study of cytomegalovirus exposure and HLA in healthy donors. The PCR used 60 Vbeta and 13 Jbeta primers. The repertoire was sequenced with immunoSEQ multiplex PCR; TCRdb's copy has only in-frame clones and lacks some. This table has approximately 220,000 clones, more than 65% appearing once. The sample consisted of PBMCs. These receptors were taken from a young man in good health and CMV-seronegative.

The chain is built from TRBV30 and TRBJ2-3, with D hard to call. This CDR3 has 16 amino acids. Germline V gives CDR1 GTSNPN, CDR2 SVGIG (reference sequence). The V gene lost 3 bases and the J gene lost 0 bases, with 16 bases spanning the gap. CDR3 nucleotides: TGTGCCTGGAGCTCCCCCCAGTCATCTAGCACAGATACGCAGTATTTT. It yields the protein CAWSSPQSSSTDTQYF.

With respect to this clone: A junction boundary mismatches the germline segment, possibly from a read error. The CDR3 loop is CSSSYNPGEHYGYTF. CDR3 coding DNA: TGTTCCAGCAGCTACAACCCAGGGGAGCACTATGGCTACACCTTC. The rearrangement links TRBV7-9 to TRBJ1-2; D may be TRBD1 (6 bases). CDR3 size: 15 residues. Germline CDR1 SEHNR, CDR2 FQNEAQ (reference sequence).

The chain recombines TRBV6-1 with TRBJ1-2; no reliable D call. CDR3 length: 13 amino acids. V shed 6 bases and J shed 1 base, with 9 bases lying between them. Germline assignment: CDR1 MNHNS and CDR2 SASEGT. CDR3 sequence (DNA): TGTGCCAGCAGAAGAAGGAGTAACTATGGCTACACCTTC. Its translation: CASRRRSNYGYTF.

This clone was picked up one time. This CDR3 is CASSLIRGNHQETQYF. In nucleotides, the CDR3 is TGCGCCAGCAGCTTGATAAGGGGGAACCATCAAGAGACCCAGTACTTC. This chain uses TRBV5-1 with TRBJ2-5; TRBD1 is a possible D gene (6 bases). Germline CDR1 and CDR2: SGHRS and YFSETQ. The CDR3 contains 16 residues. V was clipped by 1 base and J by 2 bases, with 15 bases between them. Using reference TRBV5-1 and TRBJ2-5 for the parts outside the CDR3, the full variable domain is KAGVTQTPRYLIKTRGQQVTLSCSPISGHRSVSWYQQTPGQGLQFLFEYFSETQRNKGNFPGRFSGRQFSNSRSEMNVSTLELGDSALYLCASSLIRGNHQETQYFGPGTRLLVL.

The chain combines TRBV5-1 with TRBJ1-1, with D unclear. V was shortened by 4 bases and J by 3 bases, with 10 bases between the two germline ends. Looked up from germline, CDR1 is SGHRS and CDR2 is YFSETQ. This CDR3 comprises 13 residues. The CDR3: CASSQWADTEAFF. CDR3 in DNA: TGCGCCAGCAGCCAATGGGCAGACACTGAAGCTTTCTTT.

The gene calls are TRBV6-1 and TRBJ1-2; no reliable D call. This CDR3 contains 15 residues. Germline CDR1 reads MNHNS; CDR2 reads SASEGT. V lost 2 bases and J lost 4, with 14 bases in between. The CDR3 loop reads CASSERWGESYGYTF. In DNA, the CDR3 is TGTGCCAGCAGTGAACGGTGGGGAGAATCCTATGGCTACACCTTC.

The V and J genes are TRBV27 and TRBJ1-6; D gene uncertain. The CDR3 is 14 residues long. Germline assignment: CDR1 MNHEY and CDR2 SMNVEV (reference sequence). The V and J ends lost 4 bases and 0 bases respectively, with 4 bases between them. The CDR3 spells CASSSSSYNSPLHF. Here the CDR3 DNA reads TGTGCCAGCAGTTCCAGCTCCTATAATTCACCCCTCCACTTT.

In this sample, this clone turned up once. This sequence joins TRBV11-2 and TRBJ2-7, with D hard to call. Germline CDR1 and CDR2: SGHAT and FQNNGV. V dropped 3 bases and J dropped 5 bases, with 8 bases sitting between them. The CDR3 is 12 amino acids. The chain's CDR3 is CASSLTQHEQYF. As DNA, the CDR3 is TGTGCCAGCAGCTTGACACAGCACGAGCAGTACTTC.

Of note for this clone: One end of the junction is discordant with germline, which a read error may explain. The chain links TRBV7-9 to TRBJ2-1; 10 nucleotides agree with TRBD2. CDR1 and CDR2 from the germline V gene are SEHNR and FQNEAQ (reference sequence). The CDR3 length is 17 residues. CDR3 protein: CSSSLSITSGTYNEQFF. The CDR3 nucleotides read TGTTCCAGCAGCTTATCCATTACTAGCGGGACCTACAATGAGCAGTTCTTC.

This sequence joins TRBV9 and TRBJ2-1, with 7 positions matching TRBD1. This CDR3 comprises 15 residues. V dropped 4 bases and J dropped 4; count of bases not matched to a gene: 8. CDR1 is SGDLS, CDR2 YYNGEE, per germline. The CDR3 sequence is CASSLRDSRYNEQFF. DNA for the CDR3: TGTGCCAGCAGCCTAAGGGACAGTAGGTACAATGAGCAGTTCTTC.

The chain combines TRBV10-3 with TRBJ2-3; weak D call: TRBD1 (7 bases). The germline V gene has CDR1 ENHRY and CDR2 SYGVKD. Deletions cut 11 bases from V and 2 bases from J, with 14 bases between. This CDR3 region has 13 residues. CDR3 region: CAGGTAPTDTQYF. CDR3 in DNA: TGTGCCGGCGGGACAGCCCCCACAGATACGCAGTATTTT.